The rows below give T cell receptor beta chains drawn from one sample of a study of T cells after yellow fever vaccination. MiXCR was run by TCRdb on the 5' RACE reads, yielding one entry per CDR3 protein. The repertoire holds some 350,000 distinct CDR3 sequences, with approximately 4.2% as singletons. The sequences come from PBMCs, collected 5 days after the yellow fever booster vaccination. These TCRs come from a man aged 18 to 35 who received the YFV17D yellow fever vaccine. Each CDR3 is given with its conserved first and last residue.

J gene: TRBJ1-5; V gene: TRBV29-1; CDR3 protein: CSVLVQGNQPQHF
J gene: TRBJ1-2; V gene: TRBV5-6; CDR3 protein: CASSWPGQNYGYTF
J gene: TRBJ1-6; V gene: TRBV11-2; CDR3 protein: CASSLWDRANSPLHF
J gene: TRBJ1-2; V gene: TRBV7-3; CDR3 protein: CASSGAQGAGYTF
J gene: TRBJ1-1; V gene: TRBV5-1; CDR3 protein: CASSLSGEAFF
J gene: TRBJ2-7; V gene: TRBV29-1; CDR3 protein: CSVIYNSYEQYF
J gene: TRBJ1-1; V gene: TRBV20-1; CDR3 protein: CSARETGEGPYTPNTEAFF
J gene: TRBJ1-4; V gene: TRBV10-3; CDR3 protein: CASFRGRDRGRRSNEKLFF
J gene: TRBJ2-5; V gene: TRBV5-1; CDR3 protein: CASSGEGEQETQYF
J gene: TRBJ1-4; V gene: TRBV29-1; CDR3 protein: CSVSISEGEKLFF
J gene: TRBJ2-1; V gene: TRBV7-2; CDR3 protein: CASSLWDSRDEQFF